Following are 25 T cell receptor beta chains from one sample sequenced in a study of sequential checkpoint blockade in melanoma. Using immunoSEQ multiplex PCR, the repertoire was profiled, and TCRdb retains in-frame clones only, with some absent. Among around 10,000 clones listed, less than 80% were seen once. Sample treatment: randomized to nivolumab then ipilimumab (arm A) or the reverse (arm B). Sample: CD8+ T cells sorted from blood (inferred from file names), taken from a patient given nivolumab and ipilimumab in sequence. Receptors were obtained from a human donor with melanoma.

This rearrangement joins TRBV10-3 to TRBJ2-7; D is perhaps TRBD2 (5 bases). The CDR3 contains 15 residues. From germline, CDR1 is ENHRY and CDR2 SYGVKD. V lost 3 bases and J 3 bases, leaving 15 bases between the germline ends. This CDR3 reads CAISDPGNPFYEQYF. The CDR3, as DNA: TGTGCCATCAGTGACCCCGGGAACCCTTTCTACGAGCAGTACTTC.

The genes are TRBV19 and TRBJ2-5; perhaps TRBD1 as D (6 bases). Germline-derived CDR1 and CDR2 are LNHDA and SQIVND (reference sequence). V dropped 4 bases and J dropped 5 bases, with 17 bases sitting between them. The CDR3 length is 15 residues. The DNA of the CDR3 is TGTGCCAGTAGTACCGAAGGGACACCGACGGAGACCCAGTACTTC. Amino acids: CASSTEGTPTETQYF. Drawing the rest from reference TRBV19 and TRBJ2-5, the complete variable domain is DGGITQSPKYLFRKEGQNVTLSCEQNLNHDAMYWYRQDPGQGLRLIYYSQIVNDFQKGDIAEGYSVSREKKESFPLTVTSAQKNPTAFYLCASSTEGTPTETQYFGPGTRLLVL.

This clone was observed once. V and J are TRBV5-4 and TRBJ2-1, with 12 positions matching TRBD1. J lost 8 bases, V lost 3 bases, and 6 bases had no gene match. The CDR3 has 15 residues. Germline V lookup: CDR1 SGHNT, CDR2 YYREEE (reference sequence). CDR3 coding DNA: TGTGCCAGCAGCTCTCCGGGACAGGGGGCACATGAGCAGTTCTTC. Its translation: CASSSPGQGAHEQFF.

This clone showed up just a few times. V and J are TRBV11-2 and TRBJ1-3; D perhaps matches TRBD1 (5 bases). This CDR3 is 15 amino acids long. V was cut by 4 bases and J by 2 bases, with 12 bases left in between. Germline V lookup: CDR1 SGHAT, CDR2 FQNNGV. The CDR3 loop is CASSSDRTTGNTIYF. The DNA for the CDR3 is TGTGCCAGCAGCTCCGACCGGACAACTGGAAACACCATATATTTT.

The rearrangement links TRBV12-5 to TRBJ2-1; 10 bases map to TRBD2. Germline V CDR1 and CDR2: LGHNT, FRNRAP. The length of the CDR3 is 14 residues. V shed 6 bases and J 14 bases; nucleotides not matched to a gene: 13. The CDR3 coding sequence is TGTGCTAGTGGACTAAGCGGGGGGGCAAGGAGTAAGTTCTTC. Amino acid sequence: CASGLSGGARSKFF.

This clone is labeled as large (0.1 to 1%). The chain is built from TRBV15 and TRBJ1-4; a possible D gene is TRBD1 (6 bases). The CDR3 covers 15 residues. Trimming took 7 bases from V and 2 from J, leaving 14 bases between them. In germline, CDR1 is LNHNV, CDR2 YYDKDF (reference sequence). Here the CDR3 DNA reads TGTGCCACCAACCCGACGGGGGGCACTAATGAAAAACTGTTTTTT. This translates into CATNPTGGTNEKLFF. The full variable domain, in which reference TRBV15 and TRBJ1-4 provide the parts outside the CDR3, is DAMVIQNPRYQVTQFGKPVTLSCSQTLNHNVMYWYQQKSSQAPKLLFHYYDKDFNNEADTPDNFQSRRPNTSFCFLDIRSPGLGDTAMYLCATNPTGGTNEKLFFGSGTQLSVL.

The J gene is TRBJ1-2, the V gene TRBV4-1; 10 bases are a match to TRBD1. CDR1 MGHRA and CDR2 YSYEKL come from the germline V gene. Unmatched junction bases numbered 11, after V lost 6 bases and J lost 4 bases. The CDR3 runs 16 residues. CDR3 sequence (DNA): TGCGCCAGCAGTGGTGGACAGGGGGTCGGCTTCTATGGCTACACCTTC. Protein: CASSGGQGVGFYGYTF.

This chain connects TRBV12-5 to TRBJ2-1; TRBD2 might be the D (6 bases). This CDR3 spans 14 amino acids. V dropped 6 bases and J dropped 4 bases, with 13 bases sitting between them. Germline CDR1 reads LGHNT; CDR2 reads FRNRAP. CDR3 coding DNA: TGTGCTAGTGGGTTAGGCGGGGTTTACAATGAGCAGTTCTTC. Its translation: CASGLGGVYNEQFF.

The chain uses TRBV9 and TRBJ2-7; no firm D call. CDR3 size: 15 residues. From germline, CDR1 is SGDLS and CDR2 YYNGEE. The V and J ends lost 4 bases and 0 bases respectively, with 14 bases between them. Here the CDR3 reads CASSPGGRFSYEQYF. The CDR3 region has the DNA TGTGCCAGCAGCCCAGGTGGAAGATTCTCCTACGAGCAGTACTTC. Based on the CDR3 plus reference TRBV9 and TRBJ2-7, the full variable domain is DSGVTQTPKHLITATGQRVTLRCSPRSGDLSVYWYQQSLDQGLQFLIQYYNGEERAKGNILERFSAQQFPDLHSELNLSSLELGDSALYFCASSPGGRFSYEQYFGPGTRLTVT.

The chain is built from TRBV7-2 and TRBJ2-7; a weak D match, TRBD2 (7 bases). The germline V and J ends were trimmed by 5 bases and 2 bases, with 13 bases remaining between them. Germline assignment: CDR1 SGHTA and CDR2 FQGNSA. The CDR3 extends over 14 amino acids. The DNA of the CDR3 is TGTGCCAGCAGCGGGAGGGGGAGGGCCTACGAGCAGTACTTC. Protein product: CASSGRGRAYEQYF.

V is TRBV7-8 and J is TRBJ2-1; perhaps TRBD1 as D (5 bases). Germline CDR1 is SGHVS and CDR2 is FQNEAQ. Between the trimmed V and J ends, which lost 10 bases and 3 bases, there was a span of 13 bases. The CDR3 extends over 13 amino acids. The CDR3 DNA is TGTGCCACCCGGTTGGACAACTACAATGAGCAGTTCTTC. The encoded protein is CATRLDNYNEQFF.

This clone was observed a few times. V and J are TRBV19 and TRBJ1-3; D remains ambiguous. Germline CDR1 reads LNHDA; CDR2 reads SQIVND (reference sequence). Trimming pared 3 bases from V and 0 bases from J, leaving 9 bases between. The CDR3 runs to 15 residues. The CDR3 sequence is CASSIPTLSGNTIYF. CDR3 DNA sequence: TGTGCCAGTAGTATCCCGACACTCTCTGGAAACACCATATATTTT.

This clone was counted once. The chain carries TRBV4-2 and TRBJ2-1; 7 bases fit TRBD2. The CDR3 loop spans 16 amino acids. Trimming cost V 0 bases and J 2 bases; bases outside gene matches: 4. Germline V lookup: CDR1 LGHNA, CDR2 YNFKEQ. The CDR3 sequence is CASSQDGGEAYNEQFF. CDR3 bases: TGTGCCAGCAGCCAAGATGGGGGGGAGGCCTACAATGAGCAGTTCTTC.

The chain employs TRBV7-2 and TRBJ2-7, with TRBD1 as a possible D gene (6 bases). Between the trimmed V and J ends, which lost 1 base and 2 bases, there was a span of 12 bases. Germline values: CDR1 SGHTA, CDR2 FQGNSA. CDR3 size: 15 residues. CDR3 protein: CASSLEAGDPYEQYF. The CDR3 bases are TGTGCCAGCAGCTTAGAGGCAGGGGATCCCTACGAGCAGTACTTC.

The chain combines TRBV6-4 with TRBJ2-2; D is possibly TRBD2 (6 bases). Germline CDR1 and CDR2: MRHNA and SNTAGT. The CDR3 totals 14 residues. Trimming shortened V by 6 bases and J by 6 bases, and 14 bases separated the two germline ends. Here the CDR3 DNA reads TGTGCCAGCAGGCCTATGTCGGGGGCCGGGGAGCTGTTTTTT. The encoded protein is CASRPMSGAGELFF.

The chain combines TRBV7-9 with TRBJ2-7; TRBD1 matches 9 bases. CDR1 SEHNR and CDR2 FQNEAQ come from the germline V gene (reference sequence). This CDR3 region has 14 residues. V shed 6 bases and J 3 bases; nucleotides not matched to a gene: 6. In nucleotides, the CDR3 is TGTGCCAGCAGTTCCCGGGACAGGGTCTACGAGCAGTACTTC. Protein sequence: CASSSRDRVYEQYF.

This clone appeared once. This chain's CDR3 is CASSSGTSSYEQYF. The CDR3 coding sequence is TGTGCCAGCAGTTCTGGGACTAGTTCCTACGAGCAGTACTTC. The chain uses TRBV27 and TRBJ2-7; 8 bases are shared with TRBD2. The CDR3 runs to 14 residues. Germline trimming cut 4 bases from V and 1 base from J; bases unmatched to any gene: 3. CDR1 MNHEY and CDR2 SMNVEV come from the germline V gene (reference sequence).

This chain joins TRBV30 and TRBJ2-5; the D gene is possibly TRBD2 (6 bases). From germline, CDR1 is GTSNPN and CDR2 SVGIG (reference sequence). Between the trimmed V and J ends, which lost 4 bases and 11 bases, there was a span of 20 bases. This CDR3 is 13 amino acids long. CDR3 residues: CAWTGEAEGEQYF. The DNA of the CDR3 is TGTGCCTGGACCGGGGAGGCGGAGGGTGAGCAGTACTTC.

The rearrangement links TRBV2 to TRBJ2-7; the D gene is possibly TRBD1 (6 bases). In germline, CDR1 is SNHLY, CDR2 FYNNEI. Trimming shortened V by 6 bases and J by 2 bases, and 14 bases separated the two germline ends. This CDR3 spans 14 amino acids. The CDR3 region is CASSTGTPTYEQYF. In DNA, the CDR3 is TGTGCCAGCAGCACCGGGACACCCACCTACGAGCAGTACTTC.

V gene TRBV6-6 combines with J gene TRBJ2-7; D perhaps matches TRBD2 (6 bases). Trimming removed 10 bases from V and 2 bases from J, with 18 bases in between. The CDR3 spans 14 residues. CDR1 and CDR2 (germline): MNHNY, SVGAGI (reference sequence). CDR3 amino acids: CAIARDSSTYEQYF. DNA for the CDR3: TGTGCCATCGCCCGGGACTCCAGCACCTACGAGCAGTACTTC.

A few counts support this clone. This chain uses TRBV13 with TRBJ2-5; 9 bases line up with TRBD1. The J call is uncertain, as TRBJ2-7 better fits the DNA end. Germline V CDR1 and CDR2: PRHDT, FYEKMQ (reference sequence). The CDR3 is made up of 15 amino acids. This chain's CDR3 is CASSLWGQGTYEQYF. The CDR3 nucleotides are TGTGCCAGCAGCTTGTGGGGACAGGGAACCTACGAGCAGTACTTC.

This chain uses TRBV29-1 with TRBJ1-1, with a possible D match to TRBD1 (6 bases). Germline CDR1 and CDR2: SQVTM and ANQGSEA. The CDR3 sequence is 13 residues long. Trimming removed 4 bases from V and 1 base from J, with 10 bases in between. The CDR3 protein is CSVGQGTNTEAFF. The CDR3 nucleotides read TGCAGCGTTGGCCAGGGGACGAACACTGAAGCTTTCTTT. The variable domain in full, with the rest retrieved from reference TRBV29-1 and TRBJ1-1, is SAVISQKPSRDICQRGTSLTIQCQVDSQVTMMFWYRQQPGQSLTLIATANQGSEATYESGFVIDKFPISRPNLTFSTLTVSNMSPEDSSIYLCSVGQGTNTEAFFGQGTRLTVV.

The chain couples TRBV20-1 to TRBJ2-7; possibly TRBD2 for D (5 bases). Germline V gene lookup returns CDR1 DFQATT and CDR2 SNEGSKA (reference sequence). V was trimmed by 3 bases and J by 4 bases, leaving 7 bases between them. The CDR3 covers 11 residues. The CDR3 protein is CSAREVYEQYF. The CDR3 DNA follows: TGCAGTGCTAGGGAGGTATACGAGCAGTACTTC.

This rearrangement joins TRBV18 to TRBJ2-1; possibly TRBD2 for D (5 bases). V was shortened by 4 bases and J by 0 bases, with 13 bases between the two germline ends. Germline CDR1 reads KGHSH; CDR2 reads LQKENI. The CDR3 spans 16 residues. The CDR3, as DNA: TGTGCCAGCTCACGATCCGTAGCGAACTCCTACAATGAGCAGTTCTTC. It is translated as CASSRSVANSYNEQFF.

The rearrangement uses TRBV13 and TRBJ1-6; D gene uncertain. The CDR3 has 12 residues. Germline V gene sequence: CDR1 PRHDT, CDR2 FYEKMQ (reference sequence). Between the trimmed V and J ends, which lost 2 bases and 10 bases, there was a span of 6 bases. In nucleotides, the CDR3 is TGTGCCAGCAGCTTAATGGGCTCACCCCTCCACTTT. It codes for CASSLMGSPLHF.